This T cell receptor beta chain was sequenced for a study of shared clonotypes between healthy human individuals (dated by TCRdb to 2018 to 2021). Background for the entire study: The cohort included three men and a couple of women between 18 and 49 years of age. For each donor, three plates each were used for CD4 naive and CD4 memory, two plates were used for CD8 naive, and one plate was used for CD8 memory. To estimate repertoire size and how much clonotype sharing occurs between individuals, the study deeply sequenced the blood TCR repertoires of about five healthy adults. Libraries were prepared and TCR repertoires were sequenced by different laboratories using diverse techniques, in order to increase sequencing depth and limit assay-specific biases. Between about 0.8 and 9 billion PBMCs per donor were obtained by leukapheresis. General findings and caveats noted by the study authors: The small number of donors limited the genetic and exposure-history diversity represented. Rarefaction of sorted-subset datasets indicated incomplete sequencing despite the large sequencing depth. Higher generation probabilities were observed for clonotypes shared by all four sorted-subset donors than for non-shared clonotypes. Based on pairwise subsampling, the degree of clonotype sharing among donors was expected to be affected by sequencing depth. Across a few donors, 4.5% to 6.5% of naive CD4, roughly 3.8% of naive CD8, roughly 2.3% of memory CD4, and approximately 0.42% of memory CD8 clonotypes were shared. Naive subsets generally had larger estimated clonotype richness than memory subsets. Only blood was sampled, and tissue TCR repertoires likely differ from those in blood.

TCR CDR3 regions were amplified from genomic DNA by multiplex PCR using the deep immunoSEQ assay. Genomic DNA extracted from each cell subset was distributed evenly over all wells of several immunoSEQ 96-well plates, and each plate served as one replicate. For sorted subsets, each replicate PCR was loaded with about 0.2 ug genomic DNA, equivalent to 30,000 or so T cell genomes. Purified libraries were measured with a Qubit 3.0 fluorometer, size-checked on a Bioanalyzer 2100, and measured again with the KAPA Library Quantification kit. Every immunoSEQ 96-well plate was sequenced on a separate single-read 150-cycle Illumina NextSeq 550 flow cell. The authors' pipeline ran thus. Because only junctional sequences without quality scores were contained in the immunoSEQ output, filtering matching that applied to full-length reads could not be performed. To assign V/J genes and CDR3, sequences were annotated against IMGT germline references using PyIR, a Python wrapper for IgBLAST v1.9. Reads were removed for weak V/J assignments (E-value above 1e-6), missing CDR3, stop codons, out-of-frame junctions, or ambiguous translated residues. V3J clonotypes were defined as sequences sharing the same inferred V gene, J gene, and CDR3 amino acid sequence. To compute the percentage overlap between repertoires, the number of shared unique clonotypes was divided by the size of the smaller repertoire. Three approaches were used to assess repertoire richness: RTK rarefaction, the Chao1 estimator, and Recon v2.1 estimates of unobserved clonotypes. OLGA was used to compute generation probabilities for all TCRbeta clonotypes that the gDNA method yielded from a handful of donors. Not all clones reach the TCRdb copy of this immuneACCESS table, which keeps in-frame sequences only. Checked studies attribute under half of the gap to unresolved V genes and leave the rest unexplained. V and J calls and clone size are those listed in that table; D and trimming were worked out from the DNA. For this sample there are more than 550,000 clones; 72% appear just once. The ten largest account for more than 1.5% of the sample.

The donors were healthy, HIV-negative adults with no recently reported acute infections or vaccinations. Every donor was a Caucasian adult living in Nashville, Tennessee, USA. CD4+ T cells were enriched by magnetic negative selection, after which naive cells were positively selected on CD45RA and the negative fraction was taken as the memory subset. After blood collection by leukapheresis, PBMCs were isolated using Ficoll-Histopaque density gradient centrifugation and then cryopreserved in the vapor phase of liquid nitrogen. Analytical flow cytometry was used to check the purity and quantity of each magnetically sorted T cell population. Genomic DNA was isolated from every sorted fraction and measured by UV absorbance on a Nanodrop 2000c. With respect to this clone: Its antigen remains undetermined. No much larger clone is present one base from it, and per-base qualities are unavailable.

Measured from the cysteine to the phenylalanine, the CDR3 is 15 residues long. Kept here is only the CDR3 DNA, which spans 45 bases and is read in frame from base 1. The origin of this receptor is a woman aged 25 to 39 in good health. Recombination linked TRBV7-5 to TRBJ2-7; the D segment call TRBD2 is taken from the table without a DNA check. TRBV7-5 represents a pseudogene. Sample: memory CD4+ T cells sorted from blood. This specimen's cell subset or site label, interpreted: CD45RA-negative fraction. The DNA sequence reads TGTGTCAGAAGCTTAGTGGGGACTATCTCCTACGAGCAGTACTTC. Translated, it gives CVRSLVGTISYEQYF.